The source of this TCR beta chain is a study of T-cell memory formation after mild COVID-19. As for the study in general: The TCR clusters were mostly specific to one donor.

Study-level findings and limits: Mainly in CM and EM were contracting CD4+ clones; CD8+ were in EMRA.

This clonotype was recorded many times. What it binds is unknown. The V gene's germline CDR1 is SEHNR and CDR2 FQNEAQ (reference sequence). J gave up 0 bases and V 4 bases, and 1 base lay outside the gene matches. CDR3 length: 15 residues. Each CDR3 protein is one row after TCRdb ran MiXCR on the 5' RACE reads. In the table there are roughly 580,000 distinct CDR3 sequences, over 15% of which are singletons. Source material: PBMCs or a T cell subset sorted from them (not recorded which). This receptor was taken from an adult woman who had mild COVID-19 (a few samples of this study predate the infection). Cell type and time point are not known. The chain employs TRBV7-9 and TRBJ2-5; 11 bases map to TRBD2. The CDR3 coding sequence is TGTGCCAGCAGCTCGGGACTAGCGGACCAAGAGACCCAGTACTTC. Residues: CASSSGLADQETQYF. Supplemented by reference TRBV7-9 and TRBJ2-5, the full variable domain reads DTGVSQNPRHKITKRGQNVTFRCDPISEHNRLYWYRQTLGQGPEFLTYFQNEAQLEKSRLLSDRFSAERPKGSFSTLEIQRTEQGDSAMYLCASSSGLADQETQYFGPGTRLLVL.